The rows below give T cell receptor beta chains drawn from one sample of a study of T cell changes during pregnancy in multiple sclerosis. Clones were sequenced by immunoSEQ multiplex PCR, and TCRdb holds only the in-frame ones, with some missing. Among roughly 64,000 clones listed, about 90% were seen once. Sequenced material: peripheral blood, taken in the third trimester of pregnancy. Source of these receptors: a female donor in good health, enrolled as a control in a pregnancy study. The CDR3 runs from the conserved cysteine through the conserved F or W. Fields, in order: V gene, J gene, D gene, clone size, CDR3 DNA, CDR3 protein. The D gene is left open where the match is weak. Clone size is shown for a subset of rows, as once, few, many or a class of expanded clone.

V: TRBV5-1; J: TRBJ1-6; D: TRBD1; size: once; DNA: TGCGCCAGCAGCTCACTACAGGGGGATAGTTCACCCCTCCACTTT; CDR3: CASSSLQGDSSPLHF
V: TRBV4-3; J: TRBJ2-1; D: -; size: -; DNA: TGCGCCAGCAGCCGTAGCGGAGCCTACAATGAGCAGTTCTTC; CDR3: CASSRSGAYNEQFF
V: TRBV29-1; J: TRBJ2-4; D: -; size: -; DNA: TGCAGCGTTGCGGGTGGGGCCAAAAACATTCAGTACTTC; CDR3: CSVAGGAKNIQYF
V: TRBV5-1; J: TRBJ1-2; D: TRBD1; size: once; DNA: TGCGCCAGCAGCCCGACGGGGGACAGGGGATATGGCTACACCTTC; CDR3: CASSPTGDRGYGYTF
V: TRBV5-1; J: TRBJ1-1; D: -; size: -; DNA: TGCGCCAGCAGCTTGGGGGCCTCTCCACAGAACACTGAAGCTTTCTTT; CDR3: CASSLGASPQNTEAFF
V: TRBV6-5; J: TRBJ2-1; D: TRBD1; size: -; DNA: TGTGCCAGCGGGCTTGTGGGGACAGTAAATGAGCAGTTCTTC; CDR3: CASGLVGTVNEQFF
V: TRBV18; J: TRBJ2-5; D: -; size: -; DNA: TGTGCCAGCTCATCGCAAGAGACCCAGTACTTC; CDR3: CASSSQETQYF
V: TRBV27; J: TRBJ2-3; D: -; size: -; DNA: TGTGCCAGCAGTCTAGGGGGACATCCCACAGATACGCAGTATTTT; CDR3: CASSLGGHPTDTQYF
V: TRBV12-5; J: TRBJ2-1; D: -; size: -; DNA: TGTGCTAGTGGCCGGGAGACCCCCCGAGTAAATGAGCAGTTCTTC; CDR3: CASGRETPRVNEQFF
V: TRBV7-2; J: TRBJ2-1; D: TRBD2; size: once; DNA: TGTGCCAGCAGCTTCCTTGCTAGCGGGATCAGTGTTGGAGGTGAGCAGTTCTTC; CDR3: CASSFLASGISVGGEQFF
V: TRBV2; J: TRBJ2-5; D: -; size: -; DNA: TGTGCCAGCAGTGAGCGGGAGACCCAGTACTTC; CDR3: CASSERETQYF
V: TRBV15; J: TRBJ2-2; D: TRBD2; size: -; DNA: TGTGCCACCAGCAGGAGGGGACTAGCGGGGGGGAGCACCGGGGAGCTGTTTTTT; CDR3: CATSRRGLAGGSTGELFF
V: TRBV6-5; J: TRBJ2-3; D: -; size: -; DNA: TGTGCCAGCAGTTGGGGGGAAGGAACGCAGTATTTT; CDR3: CASSWGEGTQYF
V: TRBV7-9; J: TRBJ2-7; D: -; size: -; DNA: TGTGCCAGCAAGGTGGACTCTAATTCTAGAGAGCAGTACTTC; CDR3: CASKVDSNSREQYF
V: TRBV27; J: TRBJ2-1; D: TRBD2; size: -; DNA: TGTGCCAGCACATTCGGGGGGAGCTCCTACAATGAGCAGTTCTTC; CDR3: CASTFGGSSYNEQFF
V: TRBV11-2; J: TRBJ2-5; D: -; size: -; DNA: TGTGCCAGCAGCCTAAACGGGGTAATAGCGGAGGAGACCCAGTACTTC; CDR3: CASSLNGVIAEETQYF
V: TRBV11-2; J: TRBJ1-2; D: TRBD1; size: -; DNA: TGTGCCAGCAGCCTGGACAGGAACTATGGCTACACCTTC; CDR3: CASSLDRNYGYTF
V: TRBV15; J: TRBJ2-1; D: TRBD2; size: once; DNA: TGTGCCACCAGCAGTGCTAGCGGGGACTACAATGAGCAGTTCTTC; CDR3: CATSSASGDYNEQFF
V: TRBV11-3; J: TRBJ2-1; D: TRBD2; size: -; DNA: TGTGCCAGCAGCTCCGCCCAGCGGGGGGGCGGGAATGAGCAGTTCTTC; CDR3: CASSSAQRGGGNEQFF
V: TRBV7-2; J: TRBJ2-1; D: -; size: -; DNA: TGTGCCAGCAGCTTAAATGCTGGGCGTGGGCAGTTCTTC; CDR3: CASSLNAGRGQFF
V: TRBV13; J: TRBJ2-7; D: -; size: many; DNA: TGTGCCAGCAGCTTATACCGGCAGGCAGTAGTCTACGAGCAGTACTTC; CDR3: CASSLYRQAVVYEQYF
V: TRBV5-6; J: TRBJ1-2; D: -; size: -; DNA: TGTGCCAGCAGCCCCTGGGGGGGGATCGCAAGTGTGGGTGGCTACACCTTC; CDR3: CASSPWGGIASVGGYTF
V: TRBV18; J: TRBJ2-7; D: TRBD1; size: -; DNA: TGTGCCAGCTCACCTAGAATGACAGGGGGCGTCGAGCAGTACTTC; CDR3: CASSPRMTGGVEQYF
V: TRBV13; J: TRBJ2-7; D: -; size: -; DNA: TGTGCCAGCAGCTTAGCAATTCCTAACGAGCAGTACTTC; CDR3: CASSLAIPNEQYF
V: TRBV30; J: TRBJ2-5; D: TRBD2; size: -; DNA: TGTGCCTGGATTCTGGCGGGGGGGGAGACCCAGTACTTC; CDR3: CAWILAGGETQYF
V: TRBV4-3; J: TRBJ1-1; D: -; size: -; DNA: TGCGCCAGCAGCCAAGATCGCGGGAACACTGAAGCTTTCTTT; CDR3: CASSQDRGNTEAFF
V: TRBV4-3; J: TRBJ2-5; D: TRBD2; size: -; DNA: TGCGCCAGCAGCCAAGCTCGCGGGGGGGCCGATGAGACCCAGTACTTC; CDR3: CASSQARGGADETQYF
V: TRBV7-2; J: TRBJ2-1; D: -; size: -; DNA: TGTGCCAGCAGCTTAGTTGGGACTTTGGGGAATGAGCAGTTCTTC; CDR3: CASSLVGTLGNEQFF
V: TRBV18; J: TRBJ2-3; D: -; size: -; DNA: TGTGCCAGCTCACCCCGGGACTTCACAGATACGCAGTATTTT; CDR3: CASSPRDFTDTQYF
V: TRBV29-1; J: TRBJ1-2; D: -; size: -; DNA: TGCAGCGTTGAAAGGGGCGGCTATGGCTACACCTTC; CDR3: CSVERGGYGYTF
V: TRBV5-8; J: TRBJ1-1; D: -; size: -; DNA: TGTGCCAGCATGCAGGGGCGCAACACTGAAGCTTTCTTT; CDR3: CASMQGRNTEAFF
V: TRBV7-2; J: TRBJ1-5; D: -; size: -; DNA: TGTGCCTCCAGGGATTCCTATAGCAATCAGCCCCAGCATTTT; CDR3: CASRDSYSNQPQHF
V: TRBV6-4; J: TRBJ1-2; D: -; size: few; DNA: TGTGCCAGCAGTGTAGACCCCGGCGGCTATGGCTACACCTTC; CDR3: CASSVDPGGYGYTF
V: TRBV4-1; J: TRBJ1-5; D: TRBD1; size: once; DNA: TGCGCCAGCAGCGGACAGGGGCTCAATCAGCCCCAGCATTTT; CDR3: CASSGQGLNQPQHF
V: TRBV2; J: TRBJ2-3; D: TRBD1; size: -; DNA: TGTGCCAGCAGTAACAGGGGGCGCACAGATACGCAGTATTTT; CDR3: CASSNRGRTDTQYF
V: TRBV5-6; J: TRBJ2-7; D: TRBD2; size: -; DNA: TGTGCCAGCAGCTCGTTTACTAGCGGGAGTGCCTACGAGCAGTACTTC; CDR3: CASSSFTSGSAYEQYF
V: TRBV5-1; J: TRBJ1-1; D: -; size: few; DNA: TGCGCCAGCAGCTCGGATCAGGGGAACACTGAAGCTTTCTTT; CDR3: CASSSDQGNTEAFF
V: TRBV7-2; J: TRBJ1-3; D: TRBD1; size: -; DNA: TGTGCCAGCAGCCCCGGACAGGCCACCACTGGAAACACCATATATTTT; CDR3: CASSPGQATTGNTIYF
V: TRBV27; J: TRBJ2-7; D: TRBD2; size: -; DNA: TGTGCCAGCAGACACGCTAGCGGGAGGAGTTACGAGCAGTACTTC; CDR3: CASRHASGRSYEQYF
V: TRBV11-3; J: TRBJ2-7; D: TRBD1; size: -; DNA: TGTGCCAGCAGCGAAAACTGGGACAGGAGGTACGAGCAGTACTTC; CDR3: CASSENWDRRYEQYF
V: TRBV25-1; J: TRBJ1-6; D: TRBD1; size: -; DNA: TGTGCCAGCAGCCCACCGGACAGGGGACGATCACCCCTCCACTTT; CDR3: CASSPPDRGRSPLHF
V: TRBV21-1; J: TRBJ1-1; D: -; size: -; DNA: TGTGCCAGCCTAACGGGGGGACGGGAGGTAACTGAAGCTTTCTTT; CDR3: CASLTGGREVTEAFF
V: TRBV2; J: TRBJ1-2; D: -; size: few; DNA: TGTGCCAGCAGTGAAGCGGTCGCTTGGAGCTATGGCTACACCTTC; CDR3: CASSEAVAWSYGYTF
V: TRBV7-2; J: TRBJ2-4; D: -; size: -; DNA: TGTGCCAGCAGCTCGGACTTCCTAGGCATTCAGTACTTC; CDR3: CASSSDFLGIQYF
V: TRBV18; J: TRBJ2-6; D: -; size: -; DNA: TGTGCCAGCTCACCAACCCGGGGGACTGGGGCCAACGTCCTGACTTTC; CDR3: CASSPTRGTGANVLTF
V: TRBV6-1; J: TRBJ2-7; D: TRBD1; size: -; DNA: TGTGCCAGCAGCCGGACAGGGGAGAACGAGCAGTACTTC; CDR3: CASSRTGENEQYF
V: TRBV5-1; J: TRBJ1-1; D: -; size: few; DNA: TGCGCCAGCAGCTACCTAACAGGGAAGGGGAACACTGAAGCTTTCTTT; CDR3: CASSYLTGKGNTEAFF
V: TRBV5-6; J: TRBJ1-6; D: -; size: -; DNA: TGTGCCAGCAACGCAGGGGCGGCTTCACCCCTCCACTTT; CDR3: CASNAGAASPLHF
V: TRBV11-2; J: TRBJ1-2; D: -; size: -; DNA: TGTGCCAGCAGCTTGGGGGCCGGGCAGGGCGGCTATGGCTACACCTTC; CDR3: CASSLGAGQGGYGYTF
V: TRBV5-1; J: TRBJ2-1; D: TRBD1; size: -; DNA: TGCGCCAGCAGCCGACCGGGACAGCAGTACAATGAGCAGTTCTTC; CDR3: CASSRPGQQYNEQFF
V: TRBV9; J: TRBJ2-5; D: TRBD2; size: once; DNA: TGTGCCAGCAGCCCCACCGGGCGGGGGGTGCAAGAGACCCAGTACTTC; CDR3: CASSPTGRGVQETQYF
V: TRBV4-1; J: TRBJ1-1; D: TRBD1; size: -; DNA: TGCGCCAGCAGCCGCCAACAGGGGTCGAACACTGAAGCTTTCTTT; CDR3: CASSRQQGSNTEAFF
V: TRBV9; J: TRBJ2-5; D: TRBD1; size: -; DNA: TGTGCCAGCAGCTGGGACAGTGAGGAGACCCAGTACTTC; CDR3: CASSWDSEETQYF
V: TRBV5-8; J: TRBJ2-2; D: TRBD2; size: -; DNA: TGTGCCAGCAGAAAGCGGGGGGGCCTCGGGGAGCTGTTTTTT; CDR3: CASRKRGGLGELFF
V: TRBV7-6; J: TRBJ2-1; D: -; size: -; DNA: TGTGCCAGCAGCCCCGACTCGGGTGAGCAGTTCTTC; CDR3: CASSPDSGEQFF
V: TRBV19; J: TRBJ1-5; D: TRBD1; size: -; DNA: TGTGCCAGTCAGCCTAGGACAGGGAGCAATCAGCCCCAGCATTTT; CDR3: CASQPRTGSNQPQHF
V: TRBV19; J: TRBJ1-5; D: -; size: -; DNA: TGTGCCAGTAGTACCGGACAGCACCATCAGCCCCAGCATTTT; CDR3: CASSTGQHHQPQHF
V: TRBV5-1; J: TRBJ1-4; D: -; size: -; DNA: TGCGCCAGCAGCTTGGTGCGGGCGCAACCAACTAATGAAAAACTGTTTTTT; CDR3: CASSLVRAQPTNEKLFF
V: TRBV15; J: TRBJ1-5; D: TRBD1; size: -; DNA: TGTGCCACCAGCTCGTGGACAGGGGTAGGTCAGCCCCAGCATTTT; CDR3: CATSSWTGVGQPQHF
V: TRBV2; J: TRBJ2-1; D: TRBD1; size: -; DNA: TGTGCCAGCAGTGGGGGACAGGGAAGTGCCAATGAGCAGTTCTTC; CDR3: CASSGGQGSANEQFF